Shown below are 20 T cell receptor beta chains from a single sample sequenced in a study of shared clonotypes between healthy human individuals. Repertoires were generated with immunoSEQ multiplex PCR, while TCRdb's copy carries only in-frame clones and drops some. The sample includes 2 million to 2.5 million clones, 93% seen only once; the top ten take 0.39%. Sequencing input: naive CD4+ T cells from PBMCs. Specified subset: CD45RA+ positively selected. The source of these receptors is a man between 18 and 35 years old in good health. Some clones in this sample may be carry-over from other donors' samples.

This chain joins TRBV7-9 and TRBJ2-1; a possible D gene is TRBD2 (5 bases). CDR1 and CDR2 from the germline V gene are SEHNR and FQNEAQ (reference sequence). V was trimmed by 1 base and J by 6 bases, leaving 13 bases between them. The CDR3 length is 15 residues. The CDR3: CASSLEAGVSNEQFF. The CDR3 DNA reads as TGTGCCAGCAGCTTAGAAGCCGGGGTAAGCAATGAGCAGTTCTTC.

In this sample, this clone turned up once. The CDR3 sequence is CASRQGTDTQYF. In nucleotides, the CDR3 is TGTGCCAGCAGGCAGGGGACAGATACGCAGTATTTT. V usage is TRBV28 and J usage is TRBJ2-3, with D possibly TRBD1 on 6 matching bases. V was shortened by 6 bases and J by 3 bases, with 7 bases between the two germline ends. CDR3 length: 12 residues. Germline V lookup: CDR1 MDHEN, CDR2 SYDVKM.

The chain carries TRBV7-9 and TRBJ1-5; D not certain. The germline V gene has CDR1 SEHNR and CDR2 FQNEAQ (reference sequence). This CDR3 is built from 12 residues. The V end was cut by 7 bases, the J end by 5 bases, with 9 bases between. The DNA for the CDR3 is TGTGCCAGCACCGATTGGGATCAGCCCCAGCATTTT. Translation: CASTDWDQPQHF.

The chain recombines TRBV18 with TRBJ2-5; tentatively, D is TRBD1 (6 bases). This CDR3 has 12 amino acids. Trimming cost V 7 bases and J 5 bases, with 11 bases left between them. CDR1 is KGHSH and CDR2 is LQKENI in the germline V gene. In DNA, the CDR3 is TGTGCCAGCTTACAGGGATGGGAGACCCAGTACTTC. This codes for CASLQGWETQYF.

This chain connects TRBV5-4 to TRBJ2-5; TRBD1 agrees at 9 bases. Germline V gives CDR1 SGHNT, CDR2 YYREEE (reference sequence). V lost 5 bases to trimming and J lost 3 bases; unmatched junction nucleotides: 8. This CDR3 contains 15 residues. The CDR3 protein is CASRRSGTGKETQYF. The CDR3 nucleotides are TGTGCCAGCAGAAGATCCGGGACAGGGAAAGAGACCCAGTACTTC.

This clone appeared a single time. This sequence joins TRBV14 and TRBJ2-3; no firm D call. Trimming removed 1 base at V and 8 bases at J, with 13 bases between. The CDR3 runs 14 residues. Germline V gene lookup returns CDR1 SGHDN and CDR2 FVKESK. The CDR3 nucleotides read TGTGCCAGCAGCCAAGGACTGGTTTTGCGTACGCAGTATTTT. It specifies CASSQGLVLRTQYF.

The rearrangement links TRBV7-9 to TRBJ1-2; a possible D gene is TRBD1 (6 bases). The CDR3 contains 16 residues. The germline V and J ends were trimmed by 2 bases and 2 bases, with 15 bases remaining between them. The germline gives CDR1 SEHNR, CDR2 FQNEAQ (reference sequence). This CDR3 reads CASSLRWDTRNYGYTF. The CDR3 DNA reads as TGTGCCAGCAGCTTACGGTGGGACACCCGCAACTATGGCTACACCTTC. Based on the CDR3 plus reference TRBV7-9 and TRBJ1-2, the full variable domain is DTGVSQNPRHKITKRGQNVTFRCDPISEHNRLYWYRQTLGQGPEFLTYFQNEAQLEKSRLLSDRFSAERPKGSFSTLEIQRTEQGDSAMYLCASSLRWDTRNYGYTFGSGTRLTVV.

The chain links TRBV25-1 to TRBJ1-5; TRBD1 might be the D (6 bases). The CDR3 length is 13 residues. Germline V CDR1 and CDR2: MGHDK, SYGVNS. Trimming left V 4 bases short and J 5 bases short, with 9 bases between. This CDR3 is CASSGTDYQPQHF. The CDR3 DNA follows: TGTGCCAGCAGTGGGACAGATTATCAGCCCCAGCATTTT. Together with reference TRBV25-1 and TRBJ1-5, the CDR3 gives the full variable domain: EADIYQTPRYLVIGTGKKITLECSQTMGHDKMYWYQQDPGMELHLIHYSYGVNSTEKGDLSSESTVSRIRTEHFPLTLESARPSHTSQYLCASSGTDYQPQHFGDGTRLSIL.

This chain connects TRBV4-1 to TRBJ1-2; possibly TRBD1 for D (6 bases). The V end was cut by 4 bases, the J end by 2 bases, with 23 bases between. Germline V gene lookup returns CDR1 MGHRA and CDR2 YSYEKL. The CDR3 is 18 amino acids. The CDR3: CASSRDGADGQRNYGYTF. The CDR3 DNA reads as TGCGCCAGCAGCCGCGATGGGGCCGACGGACAGAGGAACTATGGCTACACCTTC.

V is TRBV5-5 and J is TRBJ1-5; D not certain. The CDR3 has 14 amino acids. The germline V and J ends were trimmed by 5 bases and 2 bases, with 11 bases remaining between them. Germline assignment: CDR1 SGHKS and CDR2 YYEKEE (reference sequence). CDR3 amino acids: CASSLEFGNQPQHF. CDR3 nucleotide sequence: TGTGCCAGCAGTCTTGAATTTGGCAATCAGCCCCAGCATTTT. Combining the CDR3 with reference TRBV5-5 and TRBJ1-5 gives the whole variable domain DAGVTQSPTHLIKTRGQQVTLRCSPISGHKSVSWYQQVLGQGPQFIFQYYEKEERGRGNFPDRFSARQFPNYSSELNVNALLLGDSALYLCASSLEFGNQPQHFGDGTRLSIL.

This chain links TRBV6-5 with TRBJ1-5; D call uncertain. CDR3 length equals 15 residues. Germline CDR1 is MNHEY and CDR2 is SVGAGI. V shed 0 bases and J shed 7 bases, with 13 bases lying between them. CDR3 DNA sequence: TGTGCCAGCAGTTACTCCGGACGGTCCGGGCAGCCCCAGCATTTT. Encoded protein: CASSYSGRSGQPQHF.

The V call is TRBV28, the J call TRBJ2-2, with D possibly called TRBD1 or TRBD2 (5 bases each). The germline V gene encodes CDR1 MDHEN and CDR2 SYDVKM. With 10 bases removed from V and 1 base from J, the gap between germline ends came to 16 bases. The CDR3 sequence is 15 residues long. The CDR3 here is CATSIRDLNTGELFF. CDR3 DNA: TGTGCCACCTCAATCAGGGACCTGAACACCGGGGAGCTGTTTTTT.

This clone appeared once. The rearrangement joins TRBV9 to TRBJ1-2; D is unresolved. This CDR3 has 15 residues. The V and J ends lost 6 bases and 2 bases respectively, with 17 bases between them. From germline, CDR1 is SGDLS and CDR2 YYNGEE. The CDR3 nucleotides read TGTGCCAGCATCCCGGTCGGGAACCTAAACTATGGCTACACCTTC. It encodes CASIPVGNLNYGYTF.

V usage is TRBV7-9 and J usage is TRBJ1-1; the D gene is possibly TRBD1 (6 bases). V was trimmed by 8 bases and J by 4 bases, leaving 14 bases between them. The CDR3 consists of 13 residues. CDR1 is SEHNR and CDR2 is FQNEAQ in the germline V gene (reference sequence). The CDR3 here is CASVKGGATEAFF. In DNA, the CDR3 is TGTGCCAGCGTAAAAGGGGGGGCCACTGAAGCTTTCTTT.

The genes are TRBV28 and TRBJ1-5; D not certain. Looked up from germline, CDR1 is MDHEN and CDR2 is SYDVKM. With 2 bases removed from V and 5 bases from J, the gap between germline ends came to 10 bases. There are 14 residues in the CDR3. CDR3 sequence: CASSLVKGDQPQHF. DNA of the CDR3: TGTGCCAGCAGTTTAGTCAAGGGCGATCAGCCCCAGCATTTT.

The CDR3 loop is CASSWVKGNEQFF. The CDR3 DNA sequence: TGTGCCAGCAGCTGGGTTAAGGGCAATGAGCAGTTCTTC. The V gene is TRBV6-5, the J gene TRBJ2-1; the D is unclear. V shed 6 bases and J shed 6 bases, with 12 bases lying between them. This CDR3 contains 13 residues. Germline V gives CDR1 MNHEY, CDR2 SVGAGI.

This chain links TRBV7-9 with TRBJ1-4; the D gene is possibly TRBD1 (5 bases). Germline V gene data show CDR1 as SEHNR and CDR2 as FQNEAQ (reference sequence). This CDR3 spans 12 amino acids. V was shortened by 5 bases and J by 12 bases, with 13 bases between the two germline ends. CDR3 region: CASSHLRGELFF. The CDR3 coding sequence is TGTGCCAGCAGCCACCTGAGGGGAGAACTGTTTTTT. Together with reference TRBV7-9 and TRBJ1-4, the CDR3 gives the full variable domain: DTGVSQNPRHKITKRGQNVTFRCDPISEHNRLYWYRQTLGQGPEFLTYFQNEAQLEKSRLLSDRFSAERPKGSFSTLEIQRTEQGDSAMYLCASSHLRGELFFGSGTQLSVL.

V gene TRBV6-1 combines with J gene TRBJ2-7; maybe TRBD2 (6 bases). The CDR3 has 14 amino acids. Germline CDR1 reads MNHNS; CDR2 reads SASEGT. Trimming left V 2 bases short and J 2 bases short, with 10 bases between. The CDR3 DNA is TGTGCCAGCAGTGAATATGGGGGGACCTACGAGCAGTACTTC. Translated, it gives CASSEYGGTYEQYF.

The chain employs TRBV5-4 and TRBJ1-3, with D uncertain. V lost 4 bases and J 0 bases, leaving 14 bases between the germline ends. CDR3 length equals 16 residues. The V gene's germline CDR1 is SGHNT and CDR2 YYREEE (reference sequence). The CDR3: CASSRTTAASGNTIYF. The CDR3 nucleotides read TGTGCCAGCAGCCGTACTACAGCCGCCTCTGGAAACACCATATATTTT.

V gene TRBV5-1 combines with J gene TRBJ2-5; D unclear. With 5 bases removed from V and 2 bases from J, the gap between germline ends came to 16 bases. Germline V gene lookup returns CDR1 SGHRS and CDR2 YFSETQ. This CDR3 region has 15 residues. CDR3 DNA: TGCGCCAGCAGTTCGGCAGGTAACTTACAAGAGACCCAGTACTTC. Its protein is CASSSAGNLQETQYF.